The clone carrying this T cell receptor (beta chain) was counted only a few times. Its antigen is unknown. The identical CDR3 is also encoded by other nucleotide sequences in the sample. This specimen comes from a study of cytomegalovirus exposure and HLA in healthy donors. General study points: Follow-up analysis later connected one missense variant in DCLRE1C with trimming of TCR beta V- and J-genes.

Trimming took 1 base from V and 5 from J; bases not matched to a gene: 5. The CDR3 contains 15 residues. The germline V gene has CDR1 LNHDA and CDR2 SQIVND (reference sequence). With 60 Vbeta and 13 Jbeta primers, the PCR was carried out. The repertoire was sequenced with immunoSEQ multiplex PCR; TCRdb's copy has only in-frame clones and lacks some. The table records tens of thousands of clones, about 53% of them present only once. This TCR was sampled from a woman aged 40 to 50 in good health and CMV-seropositive. The chain combines TRBV19 with TRBJ2-5, with 9 bases fitting TRBD1. The specimen was PBMCs. The CDR3 loop is CASSIGNRGLETQYF. DNA of the CDR3: TGTGCCAGTAGTATAGGTAACAGGGGGCTGGAGACCCAGTACTTC. The full variable domain, with the rest looked up from reference TRBV19 and TRBJ2-5, is DGGITQSPKYLFRKEGQNVTLSCEQNLNHDAMYWYRQDPGQGLRLIYYSQIVNDFQKGDIAEGYSVSREKKESFPLTVTSAQKNPTAFYLCASSIGNRGLETQYFGPGTRLLVL.